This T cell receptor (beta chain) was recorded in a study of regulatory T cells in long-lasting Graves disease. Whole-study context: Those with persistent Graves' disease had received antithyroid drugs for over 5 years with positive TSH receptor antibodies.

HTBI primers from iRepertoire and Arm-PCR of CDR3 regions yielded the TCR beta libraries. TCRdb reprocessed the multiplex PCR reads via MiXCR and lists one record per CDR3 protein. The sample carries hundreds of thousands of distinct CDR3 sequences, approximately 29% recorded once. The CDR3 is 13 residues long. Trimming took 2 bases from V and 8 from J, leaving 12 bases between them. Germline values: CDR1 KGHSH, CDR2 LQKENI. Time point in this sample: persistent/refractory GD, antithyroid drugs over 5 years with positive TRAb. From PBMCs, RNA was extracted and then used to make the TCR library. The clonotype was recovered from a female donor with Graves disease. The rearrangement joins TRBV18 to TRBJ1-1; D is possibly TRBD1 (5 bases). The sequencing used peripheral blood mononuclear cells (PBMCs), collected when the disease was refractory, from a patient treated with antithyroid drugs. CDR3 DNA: TGTGCCAGCTCACCAAGTTTGGGGCAGGAAGCTTTCTTT. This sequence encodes CASSPSLGQEAFF.